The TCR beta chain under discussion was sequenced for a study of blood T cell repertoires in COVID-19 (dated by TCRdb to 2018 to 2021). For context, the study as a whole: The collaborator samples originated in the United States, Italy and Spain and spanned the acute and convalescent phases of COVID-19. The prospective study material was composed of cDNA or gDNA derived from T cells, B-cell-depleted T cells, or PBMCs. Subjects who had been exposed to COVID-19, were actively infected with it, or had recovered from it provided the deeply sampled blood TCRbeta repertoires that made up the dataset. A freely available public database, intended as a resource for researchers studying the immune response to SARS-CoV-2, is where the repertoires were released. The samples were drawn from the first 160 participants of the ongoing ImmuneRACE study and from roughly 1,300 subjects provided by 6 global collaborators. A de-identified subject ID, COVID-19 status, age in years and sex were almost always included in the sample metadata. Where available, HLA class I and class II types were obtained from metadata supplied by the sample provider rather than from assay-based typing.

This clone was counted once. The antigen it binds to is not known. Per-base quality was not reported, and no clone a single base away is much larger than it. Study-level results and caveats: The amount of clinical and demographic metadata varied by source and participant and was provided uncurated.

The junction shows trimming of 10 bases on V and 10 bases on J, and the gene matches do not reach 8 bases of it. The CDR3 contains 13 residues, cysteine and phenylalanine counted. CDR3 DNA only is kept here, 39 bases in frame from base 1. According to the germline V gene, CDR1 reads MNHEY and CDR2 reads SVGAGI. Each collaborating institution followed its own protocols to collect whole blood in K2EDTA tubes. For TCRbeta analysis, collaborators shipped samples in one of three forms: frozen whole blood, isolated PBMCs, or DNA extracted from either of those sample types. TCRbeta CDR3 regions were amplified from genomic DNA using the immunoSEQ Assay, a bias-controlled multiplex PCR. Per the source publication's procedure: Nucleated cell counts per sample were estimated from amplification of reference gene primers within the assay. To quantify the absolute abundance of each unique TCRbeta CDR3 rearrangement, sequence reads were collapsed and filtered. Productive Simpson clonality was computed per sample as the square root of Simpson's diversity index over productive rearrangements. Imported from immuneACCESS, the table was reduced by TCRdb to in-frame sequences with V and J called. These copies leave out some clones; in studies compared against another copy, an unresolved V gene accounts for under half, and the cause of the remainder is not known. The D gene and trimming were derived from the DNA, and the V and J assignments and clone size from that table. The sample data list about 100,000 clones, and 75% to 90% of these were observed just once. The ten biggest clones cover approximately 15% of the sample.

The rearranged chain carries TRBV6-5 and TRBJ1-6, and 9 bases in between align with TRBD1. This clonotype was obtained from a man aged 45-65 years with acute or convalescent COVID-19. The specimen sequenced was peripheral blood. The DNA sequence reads TGTGCCACCAAACAGGGGGCCGGATCACCCCTCCACTTT. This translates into CATKQGAGSPLHF.